This TCR beta chain appears in the sequencing data of a study of blood T cell repertoires in COVID-19. Study details: Researchers got acute and convalescent COVID-19 samples from the United States, Italy and Spain. From T cells, B-cell-depleted T cells, or PBMCs came the material, which was cDNA or gDNA.

As originally analysed: Researchers report that nucleated cell counts were estimated from reference gene primer amplification. The method was immunoSEQ multiplex PCR; TCRdb's version includes in-frame clones alone and lacks a portion of them. V and J calls and clone size are those listed in that table; D and trimming were worked out from the DNA. The sample lists more than 300,000 clones, about 90% occurring once. The CDR3 consists of 15 residues. CDR1 is MNHEY, CDR2 SMNVEV, per germline (reference sequence). The V segment lost 2 bases and the J segment 7 bases; nucleotides outside the gene matches: 8. Recruits, aged roughly 18 to 95 years, lived in 25 or so US areas.

J is TRBJ2-1 and V is TRBV27, with 7 positions matching TRBD2. The material sequenced was PBMCs or T cells enriched from blood (not recorded which). The TCR was taken from a woman younger than 45 who had recovered from COVID-19. CDR3 loop: CASSLMGGSKNEQFF. In DNA, the CDR3 is TGTGCCAGCAGTTTAATGGGCGGGAGTAAAAATGAGCAGTTCTTC.